The sequence of this TCR beta chain was determined in a study of lymphopenia after photon versus proton radiotherapy. Study observations and caveats: Oligoclonal CD8+ Temra expansion after nadir drove photon patients' diversity drop. Proton therapy kept repertoires fairly stable, unlike photons, which gained effector/memory cells. A bigger post-nadir fall in TCR diversity correlated inversely with survival time in deceased patients.

The CDR3 runs to 17 residues. V lost 0 bases to trimming and J lost 3 bases, with 16 bases between them. Germline CDR1 and CDR2: SGHKS and YYEKEE (reference sequence). The data were produced by immunoSEQ multiplex PCR, yet TCRdb's version contains in-frame clones alone and is incomplete. Of 150,000 to 200,000 clones listed, 70% to 90% are singletons. This clone was picked up one time. Its antigen is not known. The sample was peripheral blood, taken from a patient treated with photon-based radiotherapy. This sequence joins TRBV5-5 and TRBJ2-1; D may be TRBD1 (5 bases). This clonotype originated in a man aged 45 to 65 with gastric cancer. The CDR3 DNA follows: TGTGCCAGCAGCTTGGCAGGGTTAAGGAGCCTCTACAATGAGCAGTTCTTC. Translating gives CASSLAGLRSLYNEQFF.